The 21 T cell receptor beta chains in this list originate from one sample, sequenced in a study of T cells after posttransplantation cyclophosphamide (TCRdb year 2016). Libraries came from the immunoSEQ multiplex PCR assay. The table comes from immuneACCESS by way of TCRdb, which keeps in-frame sequences with V and J called. Part of the clones is missing from these tables; in studies checked, under half for an unresolved V gene and the rest for unknown reasons. The table shows approximately 7,100 clones here, with no singletons. Jointly, the top ten make up roughly 20% of the sample. The treatment or condition label corresponds to: high-dose cyclophosphamide on days +3 and +4 as single-agent GVHD prophylaxis. Patients in the PTCy group got busulfan and fludarabine conditioning, a marrow graft from a related or unrelated donor, and cyclophosphamide on days +3 and +4. Specimen: PBMCs, collected 94 days after allogeneic stem cell transplant with posttransplant cyclophosphamide. The receptors shown here come from a female patient between 55 and 75 years old who received an allogeneic stem cell transplant from an unrelated donor, was CMV-positive, and had acute GVHD only. After a transplant, the graft donor may have provided part of the T cells.

Ten or more counts support this clone. The gene calls are TRBV6-1 and TRBJ1-4; the D is unclear. Trimming removed 10 bases from V and 0 bases from J, with 12 bases in between. The CDR3 sequence is 14 residues long. CDR1 MNHNS and CDR2 SASEGT come from the germline V gene. The CDR3 DNA reads TGTGCCATTCAGGAGCCAGCAACTAATGAAAAACTGTTTTTT. Amino acid sequence: CAIQEPATNEKLFF.

This clone was seen at least ten times. The V call is TRBV6-2 or TRBV6-3, the J call TRBJ1-1; D might be TRBD1 (5 bases). CDR3 size: 15 residues. V lost 6 bases to trimming and J lost 5 bases, with 19 bases between them. Germline values: CDR1 MNHEY, CDR2 SVGEGT. The CDR3: CASRPEQEIRTEAFF. CDR3 nucleotides: TGTGCCAGCAGACCCGAACAGGAAATCAGGACTGAAGCTTTCTTT.

The sample holds many counts of this clone. The CDR3 is CASSGTGGDEKLFF. CDR3 DNA sequence: TGTGCCAGCAGTGGCACAGGGGGCGATGAAAAACTGTTTTTT. The chain couples TRBV6-1 to TRBJ1-4; 9 bases fit TRBD1. CDR3 size: 14 residues. With V trimmed by 4 bases and J by 6 bases, 3 bases remained unmatched. Germline V gene lookup returns CDR1 MNHNS and CDR2 SASEGT.

This clone was seen repeatedly, ten times or more. This rearrangement joins TRBV11-2 to TRBJ1-1; D might be TRBD1 (6 bases). CDR1 SGHAT and CDR2 FQNNGV come from the germline V gene. This CDR3 contains 14 residues. Trimming stripped 1 base from V and 1 base from J, with 7 bases between. The CDR3 bases are TGTGCCAGCAGCTTAGCAGGGGCGAACACTGAAGCTTTCTTT. The encoded protein is CASSLAGANTEAFF.

In this sample, this clone turned up many times. This chain links TRBV14 with TRBJ2-1, with D perhaps TRBD2 (6 bases). Germline V gene sequence: CDR1 SGHDN, CDR2 FVKESK. The CDR3 totals 17 residues. V lost 3 bases to trimming and J lost 6 bases, with 21 bases between them. The DNA for the CDR3 is TGTGCCAGCAGCCAGGGCGACGGGCGGGGACGATTCAATGAGCAGTTCTTC. This sequence encodes CASSQGDGRGRFNEQFF.

This clone was counted ten times or more. The chain uses TRBV24-1 and TRBJ1-1; D gene uncertain. With 8 bases removed from V and 1 base from J, the gap between germline ends came to 10 bases. Germline lookup yields CDR1 KGHDR and CDR2 SFDVKD. The CDR3 covers 13 residues. The CDR3 reads CATKNEQNTEAFF. CDR3 DNA sequence: TGTGCCACCAAAAATGAACAGAACACTGAAGCTTTCTTT.

V usage is TRBV11-3 and J usage is TRBJ2-5, with a weak D call TRBD1 (7 bases). V was pared by 4 bases and J by 11 bases, with 23 bases between. The CDR3 loop spans 15 amino acids. The germline V gene encodes CDR1 SGHNT and CDR2 YENEEA. CDR3 in DNA: TGTGCCAGCAGCTCCCAGGGGGGTGCTCTGGGTGAGCAGTACTTC. It yields the protein CASSSQGGALGEQYF.

This clone showed up many times. V is TRBV11-2 and J is TRBJ1-3, with a weak D call TRBD1 (5 bases). Deletions cut 3 bases from V and 0 bases from J, with 15 bases between. The germline CDR1 and CDR2 sequences are SGHAT and FQNNGV. The CDR3 is 17 residues long. The CDR3 nucleotides are TGTGCCAGCAGCTTCGGGATAGGGGTAGTCTCTGGAAACACCATATATTTT. It translates to CASSFGIGVVSGNTIYF.

This clone was seen repeatedly, ten times or more. J is TRBJ1-1 and V is TRBV11-3, with a weak D call TRBD1 (5 bases). The CDR3 totals 16 residues. Germline V gives CDR1 SGHNT, CDR2 YENEEA. The CDR3 spells CASRSAPGSENTEAFF. Written as DNA, the CDR3 is TGTGCAAGTCGCTCGGCCCCAGGGTCGGAGAACACTGAAGCTTTCTTT.

There are many counts of this clone. The J gene is TRBJ2-1, the V gene TRBV11-2; unclear D gene. Trimming removed 6 bases at V and 4 bases at J, with 13 bases between. The CDR3 length is 14 residues. Looked up from germline, CDR1 is SGHAT and CDR2 is FQNNGV. CDR3 region: CASRRLALYNEQFF. As DNA, the CDR3 is TGTGCCAGCAGAAGACTGGCACTATACAATGAGCAGTTCTTC.

In this sample, this clone turned up many times. The chain joins TRBV12-3 or TRBV12-4 to TRBJ2-4; TRBD2 agrees at 8 bases. CDR3 length: 18 amino acids. After removal of 4 bases from V and 7 bases from J, the junction contained 18 bases not matched to a gene. The chain's CDR3 is CASSYGVGGILADNIQYF. Here the CDR3 DNA reads TGTGCCAGCAGTTATGGGGTTGGGGGGATACTAGCGGATAACATTCAGTACTTC.

This clone has a count of ten or more. The chain couples TRBV28 to TRBJ2-7, with D possibly matching TRBD2 (5 bases). From germline, CDR1 is MDHEN and CDR2 SYDVKM. The CDR3 is 14 amino acids. The V end lost 6 bases, the J end lost 2 bases, and 14 bases lay between the germline ends. The CDR3 bases are TGTGCCAGCAGGAGCGCGGGCAGCGCCTACGAGCAGTACTTC. It specifies CASRSAGSAYEQYF.

In this sample, this clone turned up many times. The chain has TRBV7-8 and TRBJ1-6, with 7 nucleotides matching TRBD1. Germline trimming cut 5 bases from V and 10 bases from J; bases unmatched to any gene: 8. The CDR3 extends over 14 amino acids. Germline CDR1 and CDR2: SGHVS and FQNEAQ. For the CDR3, the DNA is TGTGCCAGCAGCGATCGGGACAGAGGATCACCCCTCCACTTT. Its protein is CASSDRDRGSPLHF.

In this sample, this clone turned up many times. The chain uses TRBV18 and TRBJ2-7; tentative D call: TRBD1 (5 bases). The V end was cut by 6 bases, the J end by 2 bases, with 14 bases between. The CDR3 has 14 residues. Germline loops: CDR1 KGHSH, CDR2 LQKENI. The CDR3 DNA sequence: TGTGCCAGCTCTTCCGAGACAGTTCCCTACGAGCAGTACTTC. The encoded protein is CASSSETVPYEQYF.

This clone was detected ten times or more. The chain has TRBV27 and TRBJ1-5; a possible D gene is TRBD1 (6 bases). Between the trimmed V and J ends, which lost 7 bases and 6 bases, there was a span of 13 bases. This CDR3 comprises 13 residues. Germline CDR1 is MNHEY and CDR2 is SMNVEV (reference sequence). CDR3 loop: CASTNRVGQPQHF. The CDR3 coding sequence is TGTGCCAGCACTAACAGGGTGGGTCAGCCCCAGCATTTT.

Ten or more counts support this clone. The chain uses TRBV6-1 and TRBJ1-5; tentative D call: TRBD1 (5 bases). CDR3 length equals 12 residues. The V gene's germline CDR1 is MNHNS and CDR2 SASEGT. V was shortened by 8 bases and J by 7 bases, with 12 bases between the two germline ends. The DNA of the CDR3 is TGTGCCAGCTTGGGGCCGCGACAGCCCCAGCATTTT. Residues: CASLGPRQPQHF.

The chain joins TRBV11-3 to TRBJ2-3; 11 bases line up with TRBD2. Germline V gives CDR1 SGHNT, CDR2 YENEEA. The CDR3 spans 16 residues. V shed 5 bases, J shed 2 bases, and the junction held 6 bases outside the gene matches. CDR3 DNA: TGTGCCAGCAGCGCCGGGACTAGCGGCCTCACAGATACGCAGTATTTT. It is translated as CASSAGTSGLTDTQYF.

This clone was seen at least ten times. The gene calls are TRBV27 and TRBJ2-3; weak D call: TRBD1 (6 bases). Trimming removed 5 bases from V and 4 bases from J, with 16 bases in between. The germline CDR1 and CDR2 sequences are MNHEY and SMNVEV (reference sequence). This CDR3 contains 15 residues. CDR3 DNA: TGTGCCAGCAGTCGAACAGGGTTACTCGCAGATACGCAGTATTTT. As protein: CASSRTGLLADTQYF.

This clone has a handful of counts. This chain joins TRBV28 and TRBJ1-2; 9 positions match TRBD1. V dropped 7 bases and J dropped 4; count of bases not matched to a gene: 10. Germline values: CDR1 MDHEN, CDR2 SYDVKM. CDR3 size: 15 residues. The CDR3 region is CASTLPGQGVYGYTF. CDR3 in DNA: TGTGCCAGCACCCTCCCGGGACAGGGAGTCTATGGCTACACCTTC.

The chain combines TRBV28 with TRBJ2-5; D is perhaps TRBD1 (6 bases). CDR1 and CDR2 from the germline V gene are MDHEN and SYDVKM. Trimming stripped 7 bases from V and 5 bases from J, with 14 bases between. This CDR3 has 13 residues. For the CDR3, the DNA is TGTGCCAGCACCCCCCCAGGGGTGGAGACCCAGTACTTC. Its translation: CASTPPGVETQYF. Together with reference TRBV28 and TRBJ2-5, the CDR3 gives the full variable domain: DVKVTQSSRYLVKRTGEKVFLECVQDMDHENMFWYRQDPGLGLRLIYFSYDVKMKEKGDIPEGYSVSREKKERFSLILESASTNQTSMYLCASTPPGVETQYFGPGTRLLVL.

At least ten counts were recorded for this clone. The chain employs TRBV30 and TRBJ1-2, with a tentative D call TRBD1 (5 bases). The CDR3 is made up of 13 amino acids. V was pared by 5 bases and J by 3 bases, with 13 bases between. Germline values: CDR1 GTSNPN, CDR2 SVGIG (reference sequence). CDR3 nucleotides: TGTGCCTGGCAGGGAGCGGGGGACTATGGCTACACCTTC. Encoded protein: CAWQGAGDYGYTF.